Described below is a single T cell receptor (beta chain) sequence and its context. Its specificity is not known. The PCR contained 60 Vbeta and 13 Jbeta primers. Produced via immunoSEQ multiplex PCR; TCRdb's table is partial and in-frame only. The table records some 99,000 clones, approximately 71% of them present only once. The source of the sample is a study of cytomegalovirus exposure and HLA in healthy donors. Findings and caveats of the study: Rarity held for most TCR sequences, but there were some public TCRs that occurred in many donors. Presence/absence analyses rested on an assumption that sequencing depth was roughly uniform across donors. An analysis was carried out later, and it reportedly showed fewer N-insertions in an Asian-associated ancestry cluster than the roughly 670-donor mean.

The germline V gene has CDR1 GTSNPN and CDR2 SVGIG (reference sequence). V was shortened by 8 bases and J by 3 bases, with 14 bases between the two germline ends. The CDR3 runs 13 residues. This TCR derives from a woman between 65 and 79 years old in good health and CMV-seropositive. Sequencing was carried out using PBMCs. This chain links TRBV30 with TRBJ2-1; maybe TRBD2 (5 bases). This CDR3 reads CARRGDYYNEQFF. The CDR3 nucleotides read TGTGCCCGCCGAGGCGACTACTACAATGAGCAGTTCTTC.